This TCR beta chain was observed in a study of blood T cell repertoires in COVID-19. Turning to the study itself: Sources were T cells, B-cell-depleted T cells, or PBMCs; the material itself was cDNA or gDNA.

The CDR3 is 13 residues long. TCRdb's table, derived via immunoSEQ multiplex PCR, lists solely in-frame clones and lacks some. The table has some 310,000 clones, roughly 84% seen once. Only one count was recorded for this clone. Sequencing input: peripheral blood. The origin of this receptor is a man aged 50 to 59 with active or convalescent COVID-19. The genes are TRBV21-1 and TRBJ1-2; no DNA check was done on the table's D call, TRBD1. TRBV21-1 is labeled a pseudogene. The CDR3 sequence is CASSKEQSYGYTF. In nucleotides, the CDR3 is TGTGCCAGCAGCAAAGAACAGTCCTATGGCTACACCTTC.